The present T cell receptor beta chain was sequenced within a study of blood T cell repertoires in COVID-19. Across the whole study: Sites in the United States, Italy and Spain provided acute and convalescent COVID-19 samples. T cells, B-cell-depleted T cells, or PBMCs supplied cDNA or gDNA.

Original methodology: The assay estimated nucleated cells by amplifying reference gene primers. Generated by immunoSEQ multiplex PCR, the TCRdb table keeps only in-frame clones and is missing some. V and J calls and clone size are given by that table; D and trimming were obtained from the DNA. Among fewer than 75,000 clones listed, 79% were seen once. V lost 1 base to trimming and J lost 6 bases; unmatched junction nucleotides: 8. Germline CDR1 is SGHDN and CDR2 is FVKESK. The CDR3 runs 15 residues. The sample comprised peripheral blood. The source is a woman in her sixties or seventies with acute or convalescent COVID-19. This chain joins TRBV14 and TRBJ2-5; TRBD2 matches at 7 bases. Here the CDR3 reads CASSQGGGNKKTQYF. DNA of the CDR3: TGTGCCAGCAGCCAAGGGGGGGGGAACAAGAAGACCCAGTACTTC.